This entry describes one T cell receptor (beta chain). The entry originates in a study of OX40 agonist ivuxolimab in advanced cancers. Study details: An agonistic anti-OX40 (CD134) antibody, ivuxolimab, was used to treat the patients. Every 2 weeks, ivuxolimab was infused into the patients intravenously at between 0.01 and 10 mg/kg. Treatment received earlier with anti-PD-1, anti-PD-L1 or anti-CTLA-4 agents was allowed, and roughly 40% had some.

No patient had autoimmune disease or received systemic immunosuppression. V was cut by 1 base and J by 2 bases, with 14 bases left in between. CDR1 SGHRS and CDR2 YFSETQ come from the germline V gene. The CDR3 contains 16 residues. The repertoire was sequenced with immunoSEQ multiplex PCR; TCRdb's copy has only in-frame clones and lacks some. The sample has 65,000 to 90,000 clones; 90% to 95% are singletons. This receptor was identified in an adult with an advanced solid tumor such as melanoma, head and neck, liver or kidney cancer. The chain is built from TRBV5-1 and TRBJ2-3; tentative D call: TRBD1 (6 bases). The sequences come from CD4+ or CD8+ T cells sorted from blood, collected in a trial of the OX40 agonist ivuxolimab. CDR3 protein: CASSLYIGQTTDTQYF. The CDR3 nucleotides read TGCGCCAGCAGCTTGTATATAGGACAGACCACAGATACGCAGTATTTT.